These 27 T cell receptor beta chains were all obtained from the same sample, sequenced in a study of CD8 T cells in ankylosing spondylitis. One entry per CDR3 protein, called by TCRdb with MiXCR from the 5' RACE reads. The sample carries 35,000 or so distinct CDR3 sequences, approximately 15% recorded once. What was sequenced was blood. The receptors stem from a male donor with ankylosing spondylitis or in good health (not recorded which).

Only a few counts were recorded for this clonotype. V is TRBV7-2 and J is TRBJ2-5; TRBD2 might be the D (5 bases). The germline gives CDR1 SGHTA, CDR2 FQGNSA. The CDR3 runs 13 residues. V shed 5 bases and J shed 8 bases, with 15 bases lying between them. The CDR3 here is CASSSVPSGTQYF. CDR3 bases: TGTGCCAGCAGCAGCGTTCCGTCGGGAACCCAGTACTTC.

The chain carries TRBV12-3 or TRBV12-4 and TRBJ2-1; 11 nucleotides align to TRBD1. With 4 bases clipped from V and 7 bases from J, the junction kept 6 bases outside the gene matches. This CDR3 is built from 15 residues. CDR3 nucleotide sequence: TGTGCCAGCAGTTCCGGACAGGGGGCTAGGAATGAGCAGTTCTTC. It is translated as CASSSGQGARNEQFF.

The rearrangement uses TRBV29-1 and TRBJ1-1; D not certain. The V end was cut by 3 bases, the J end by 6 bases, with 5 bases between. The germline gives CDR1 SQVTM, CDR2 ANQGSEA. The CDR3 contains 10 residues. For the CDR3, the DNA is TGCAGCGTTGAGGGCCCTGAAGCTTTCTTT. It yields the protein CSVEGPEAFF.

This clonotype was seen only a few times. V gene TRBV28 combines with J gene TRBJ2-3; 8 bases align to TRBD2. The V and J ends lost 5 bases and 4 bases, in that order; junction bases with no gene match: 8. The CDR3 loop spans 15 amino acids. CDR1 is MDHEN, CDR2 SYDVKM, per germline. The CDR3 DNA sequence: TGTGCCAGCAGTCAAGCCGTAGCGGGACCAGATACGCAGTATTTT. The encoded protein is CASSQAVAGPDTQYF.

This clonotype was counted only a few times. This chain links TRBV20-1 with TRBJ2-1; D gene ambiguous. CDR1 is DFQATT, CDR2 SNEGSKA, per germline (reference sequence). The CDR3 is made up of 15 amino acids. Trimming cost V 3 bases and J 0 bases, with 12 bases left between them. CDR3 region: CSASKSASSYNEQFF. CDR3 bases: TGCAGTGCTAGTAAAAGCGCGAGCTCCTACAATGAGCAGTTCTTC.

The J gene is TRBJ2-7, the V gene TRBV21-1; the tabulated D call, TRBD1, remains unverified against the DNA. TRBV21-1 is given as a pseudogene. The CDR3 has 19 amino acids. This CDR3 reads CASSTTYFGDRAISYEQYV. CDR3 nucleotide sequence: TGTGCCAGCAGCACCACATATTTTGGTGACAGGGCCATCTCCTACGAGCAGTACGTC.

The chain couples TRBV12-3 or TRBV12-4 to TRBJ2-3; 7 nucleotides agree with TRBD2. The CDR3 spans 15 residues. V lost 8 bases and J lost 1; bases outside the gene matches: 9. CDR3 sequence: CASGGGWRGTDTQYF. In DNA form, the CDR3 reads TGTGCCAGCGGGGGAGGGTGGAGGGGCACAGATACGCAGTATTTT.

This clonotype was seen only a few times. The rearrangement joins TRBV20-1 to TRBJ2-1, with TRBD2 matching 8 bases. Germline V gives CDR1 DFQATT, CDR2 SNEGSKA (reference sequence). The CDR3 extends over 13 amino acids. With 6 bases clipped from V and 7 bases from J, the junction kept 8 bases outside the gene matches. In DNA, the CDR3 is TGCAGTGCGAGGGGGACTAGAGTGAATGAGCAGTTCTTC. This encodes CSARGTRVNEQFF.

This clonotype was observed a few times. The rearrangement links TRBV7-2 to TRBJ2-5; D uncertain. V lost 9 bases, J lost 5 bases, and 10 bases lay in between. The CDR3 has 11 residues. Germline-derived CDR1 and CDR2 are SGHTA and FQGNSA. In DNA, the CDR3 is TGTGCCAGTCGGATCAGGGAGACCCAGTACTTC. Translated: CASRIRETQYF.

A few counts support this clonotype. The chain carries TRBV2 and TRBJ2-3; D is uncertain. Deletions cut 7 bases from V and 0 bases from J, with 11 bases between. Germline CDR1 is SNHLY and CDR2 is FYNNEI. There are 14 residues in the CDR3. CDR3 nucleotides: TGTGCCAGCACCAGACGGATTAGCACAGATACGCAGTATTTT. It translates to CASTRRISTDTQYF.

V gene TRBV28 combines with J gene TRBJ2-7; TRBD2 agrees at 7 bases. The junction had 12 bases not matched to a gene; V was cut back by 9 bases and J by 4 bases. Germline lookup yields CDR1 MDHEN and CDR2 SYDVKM. The CDR3 extends over 14 amino acids. This chain's CDR3 is CASTRAGDPYEQYF. In DNA form, the CDR3 reads TGTGCCAGTACCCGGGCGGGGGACCCTTACGAGCAGTACTTC.

This clonotype was observed a handful of times. The V and J genes are TRBV20-1 and TRBJ2-3, with D unclear. The CDR3 length is 16 residues. Deletions cut 0 bases from V and 0 bases from J, with 13 bases between. Per the germline V gene, CDR1 is DFQATT and CDR2 is SNEGSKA (reference sequence). CDR3 nucleotide sequence: TGCAGTGCTAGAGATCGTGCAGTGAGAAGCACAGATACGCAGTATTTT. Translation: CSARDRAVRSTDTQYF.

This clonotype was seen a handful of times. The rearrangement links TRBV7-9 to TRBJ2-1, with a possible D match to TRBD1 (6 bases). Between the trimmed V and J ends, which lost 3 bases and 7 bases, there was a span of 16 bases. The V gene's germline CDR1 is SEHNR and CDR2 FQNEAQ (reference sequence). CDR3 length: 15 residues. The CDR3 spells CASSFNFWGRNEQFF. CDR3 coding DNA: TGTGCCAGCAGCTTTAATTTTTGGGGGCGGAATGAGCAGTTCTTC.

CDR3 nucleotide sequence: TGCAGCTTATACCCGTCACCAGGGCCGAACACTGAAGCTTTCTTT. Protein sequence: CSLYPSPGPNTEAFF. The chain has TRBV29-1 and TRBJ1-1, with D possibly matching TRBD1 (5 bases). Germline V gives CDR1 SQVTM, CDR2 ANQGSEA. V shed 8 bases and J shed 1 base, with 20 bases lying between them. This CDR3 has 15 residues.

The chain has TRBV7-2 and TRBJ2-4, with a tentative D call TRBD1 (5 bases). Germline lookup yields CDR1 SGHTA and CDR2 FQGNSA. The CDR3 has 13 residues. Trimming took off 3 bases at V and 8 bases at J, with 11 bases between the two ends. CDR3 sequence reads: CASSLGRGDIQYF. In DNA, the CDR3 is TGTGCCAGCAGCTTGGGAAGGGGTGACATTCAGTACTTC.

A few counts support this clonotype. The chain links TRBV27 to TRBJ2-3; D possibly matches TRBD1 or TRBD2 (5 bases each). The CDR3 loop spans 17 amino acids. V was clipped by 4 bases and J by 1 base, with 18 bases between them. CDR1 MNHEY and CDR2 SMNVEV come from the germline V gene (reference sequence). CDR3 amino acids: CASSSKAGTARTDTQYF. CDR3 coding DNA: TGTGCCAGCAGTTCCAAAGCTGGGACGGCCCGCACAGATACGCAGTATTTT.

The rearrangement uses TRBV10-3 and TRBJ2-5; 9 bases are shared with TRBD1. Per the germline V gene, CDR1 is ENHRY and CDR2 is SYGVKD. V shed 5 bases, J shed 1 base, and the junction held 5 bases outside the gene matches. The CDR3 consists of 15 residues. CDR3 in amino acids: CAISTGQGTQETQYF. Here the CDR3 DNA reads TGTGCCATCAGTACCGGACAGGGGACCCAAGAGACCCAGTACTTC.

The chain is built from TRBV5-1 and TRBJ2-1; 14 nucleotides line up with TRBD2. The CDR3 is 16 amino acids. V was pared by 0 bases and J by 10 bases, with 6 bases of the junction left unmatched. Germline lookup yields CDR1 SGHRS and CDR2 YFSETQ. The CDR3 bases are TGCGCCAGCAGCTTGGGAACTGGGACTAGCGGGAGCGAGCAGTTCTTC. Translation: CASSLGTGTSGSEQFF.

This clonotype showed up just a few times. The gene calls are TRBV9 and TRBJ2-3, with D perhaps TRBD2 (5 bases). CDR1 and CDR2 from the germline V gene are SGDLS and YYNGEE. V shed 0 bases and J shed 5 bases, with 13 bases lying between them. The CDR3 has 15 amino acids. For the CDR3, the DNA is TGTGCCAGCAGCGTAGAGGGCACTAGTCAAGATACGCAGTATTTT. Translated: CASSVEGTSQDTQYF.

The chain combines TRBV5-1 with TRBJ2-4, with unresolved D. The germline V gene has CDR1 SGHRS and CDR2 YFSETQ. V was clipped by 1 base and J by 7 bases, with 18 bases between them. The CDR3 has 16 residues. CDR3 DNA sequence: TGCGCCAGCAGCTTGATTGGTCGGCAGGAACAGAACATTCAGTACTTC. As protein: CASSLIGRQEQNIQYF.

This clonotype has more than one count but fewer than ten. The chain has TRBV28 and TRBJ2-3; 7 positions match TRBD1. The germline CDR1 and CDR2 sequences are MDHEN and SYDVKM. V was clipped by 4 bases and J by 2 bases; unmatched bases: 6. The CDR3 sequence is 15 residues long. The CDR3 coding sequence is TGTGCCAGCAGTTCCCCAGGGGGTCACACAGATACGCAGTATTTT. It codes for CASSSPGGHTDTQYF.

The chain joins TRBV7-2 to TRBJ2-1; tentatively, D is TRBD2 (7 bases). This CDR3 comprises 14 residues. The V end was cut by 2 bases, the J end by 12 bases, with 17 bases between. Germline V lookup: CDR1 SGHTA, CDR2 FQGNSA. The CDR3, as DNA: TGTGCCAGCAGCTTAAAGAGGGGGGGGCCTGGGCAGTTCTTC. Protein product: CASSLKRGGPGQFF.

This clonotype was recorded a few times. The gene calls are TRBV7-2 and TRBJ2-5, with 7 bases identical to TRBD1. The trim removed 4 bases at V and 4 bases at J, leaving 12 bases unmatched. Germline-derived CDR1 and CDR2 are SGHTA and FQGNSA. The CDR3 contains 16 residues. The chain's CDR3 is CASSSRDSPQGETQYF. The CDR3 DNA is TGTGCCAGCAGCTCCCGGGACAGCCCACAGGGAGAGACCCAGTACTTC.

The chain uses TRBV6-2 or TRBV6-3 and TRBJ2-3; D uncertain. The CDR3 is 13 residues long. Germline CDR1 is MNHEY and CDR2 is SVGEGT. V gave up 4 bases and J gave up 6 bases, with 11 bases separating them. The CDR3 DNA is TGTGCCAGCAGTTTGGGTTCAAGGGATACGCAGTATTTT. Amino acid sequence: CASSLGSRDTQYF.

The chain carries TRBV5-1 and TRBJ1-1; D ambiguous. This CDR3 comprises 12 residues. Trimming took 4 bases from V and 8 from J, leaving 12 bases between them. Germline-derived CDR1 and CDR2 are SGHRS and YFSETQ. The CDR3 coding sequence is TGCGCCAGCAGCCTGACCGGGTCCGAAGCTTTCTTT. This sequence encodes CASSLTGSEAFF.

This clonotype was recorded a few times. The rearrangement joins TRBV29-1 to TRBJ2-5, with D tentatively TRBD1 (5 bases). CDR1 and CDR2 from the germline V gene are SQVTM and ANQGSEA. V lost 4 bases and J lost 0, with 12 bases in between. The CDR3 consists of 14 residues. CDR3 in amino acids: CSVVHRYNQETQYF. CDR3 DNA sequence: TGCAGCGTTGTCCACAGGTACAACCAAGAGACCCAGTACTTC.

This clonotype appeared a few times. V gene TRBV5-1 combines with J gene TRBJ2-2; 14 nucleotides match TRBD2. CDR3 length: 20 amino acids. Germline loops: CDR1 SGHRS, CDR2 YFSETQ. V dropped 4 bases and J dropped 1; count of bases not matched to a gene: 12. The CDR3 region has the DNA TGCGCCAGCAGCCTACTCCCGACTAGCGGGGGGGTTGGGAACACCGGGGAGCTGTTTTTT. Encoded protein: CASSLLPTSGGVGNTGELFF. Full variable domain (missing parts from reference TRBV5-1 and TRBJ2-2): KAGVTQTPRYLIKTRGQQVTLSCSPISGHRSVSWYQQTPGQGLQFLFEYFSETQRNKGNFPGRFSGRQFSNSRSEMNVSTLELGDSALYLCASSLLPTSGGVGNTGELFFGEGSRLTVL.